Presented here are 26 T cell receptor beta chains from one specimen sequenced in a study of blood T cell repertoires in COVID-19. Assay: immunoSEQ multiplex PCR; the TCRdb copy retains only in-frame clones and omits some. In the table there are 310,000 or so clones, about nine tenths of which are singletons. Sequenced sample: PBMCs or T cells enriched from blood (not recorded which). The source of these receptors is a woman between 18 and 30 years old who had recovered from COVID-19.

This clone was detected once. The chain has TRBV3-1 (or the pseudogene TRBV3-2) and TRBJ2-5, with D possibly being TRBD1 (6 bases). The CDR3 extends over 13 amino acids. With 1 base removed from V and 9 bases from J, the gap between germline ends came to 12 bases. Germline V gives CDR1 LGHDT, CDR2 YNNKEL (reference sequence). CDR3 region: CASSQGPEGAQYF. CDR3 coding DNA: TGTGCCAGCAGCCAAGGGCCTGAGGGGGCCCAGTACTTC.

This rearrangement joins TRBV10-2 to TRBJ1-1; a possible D gene is TRBD1 (5 bases). Germline V gene lookup returns CDR1 WSHSY and CDR2 SAAADI. Trimming shortened V by 10 bases and J by 1 base, and 13 bases separated the two germline ends. CDR3 size: 13 residues. The CDR3 loop is CATSFGGNTEAFF. The CDR3 nucleotides read TGCGCCACCTCGTTCGGGGGGAACACTGAAGCTTTCTTT.

The gene calls are TRBV11-2 and TRBJ2-1; D perhaps matches TRBD1 (6 bases). V lost 2 bases to trimming and J lost 9 bases, with 11 bases between them. CDR1 is SGHAT, CDR2 FQNNGV, per germline. The CDR3 consists of 13 residues. CDR3 in DNA: TGTGCCAGCAGCTTAATCAGGGGCGGTGAGCAGTTCTTC. This encodes CASSLIRGGEQFF.

V is TRBV14 and J is TRBJ2-5; D is perhaps TRBD2 (6 bases). The CDR3 extends over 15 amino acids. The germline V and J ends were trimmed by 4 bases and 4 bases, with 16 bases remaining between them. Germline V lookup: CDR1 SGHDN, CDR2 FVKESK. CDR3 sequence reads: CASSPISGFRETQYF. CDR3 DNA sequence: TGTGCCAGCAGCCCAATCAGCGGGTTTAGAGAGACCCAGTACTTC. Full variable domain (missing parts from reference TRBV14 and TRBJ2-5): EAGVTQFPSHSVIEKGQTVTLRCDPISGHDNLYWYRRVMGKEIKFLLHFVKESKQDESGMPNNRFLAERTGGTYSTLKVQPAELEDSGVYFCASSPISGFRETQYFGPGTRLLVL.

This clone was seen a handful of times. CDR3 nucleotide sequence: TGTGCCATCAGTGACTCGGAGGGCGAAAAACTGTTTTTT. This encodes CAISDSEGEKLFF. This chain uses TRBV10-3 with TRBJ1-4, with D hard to call. This CDR3 contains 13 residues. With 3 bases removed from V and 8 bases from J, the gap between germline ends came to 10 bases. CDR1 and CDR2 from the germline V gene are ENHRY and SYGVKD.

The chain links TRBV19 to TRBJ2-3; 15 nucleotides match TRBD2. There are 16 residues in the CDR3. The germline V gene encodes CDR1 LNHDA and CDR2 SQIVND (reference sequence). V trimming: 5 bases; J trimming: 5 bases; junction bases outside the gene matches: 5. This CDR3 is CASSASGLAGGDTQYF. In DNA form, the CDR3 reads TGTGCCAGTAGTGCCTCGGGACTAGCGGGAGGAGATACGCAGTATTTT.

The chain is built from TRBV2 and TRBJ1-2, with a weak D call TRBD1 (5 bases). V gave up 3 bases and J gave up 5 bases, with 13 bases separating them. Germline values: CDR1 SNHLY, CDR2 FYNNEI. This CDR3 comprises 14 residues. CDR3 residues: CASSDQGGLYGYTF. Written as DNA, the CDR3 is TGTGCCAGCAGTGACCAGGGAGGTTTGTATGGCTACACCTTC.

The chain is built from TRBV10-2 and TRBJ1-1, with D tentatively TRBD1 (6 bases). Germline V gene lookup returns CDR1 WSHSY and CDR2 SAAADI. The V gene lost 7 bases and the J gene lost 4 bases, with 19 bases spanning the gap. This CDR3 has 15 amino acids. CDR3 coding DNA: TGCGCCAGCACCCCAACAGGGCCCAGGGGCACTGAAGCTTTCTTT. Translating it yields CASTPTGPRGTEAFF.

The CDR3 DNA is TGTGCCAGCAGTTTGGGGACGCTACCGGGAGCCGAGCAGTACTTC. Its translation is CASSLGTLPGAEQYF. The chain couples TRBV28 to TRBJ2-7, with D perhaps matching TRBD2 (6 bases). The V gene lost 3 bases and the J gene lost 6 bases, with 18 bases spanning the gap. Per germline, CDR1 MDHEN and CDR2 SYDVKM. The CDR3 is 15 amino acids.

This chain links TRBV5-5 with TRBJ1-4; 9 bases line up with TRBD1. The CDR3 is 15 residues long. CDR1 is SGHKS, CDR2 YYEKEE, per germline (reference sequence). The J segment lost 10 bases and the V segment lost 2 bases, leaving 9 bases of the junction unmatched. The CDR3 sequence is CASSFYRGREGKLFF. The DNA for the CDR3 is TGTGCCAGCAGCTTTTACAGGGGGCGAGAAGGAAAACTGTTTTTT.

This clone occurred once. The rearrangement links TRBV29-1 to TRBJ1-1, with 7 bases fitting TRBD1. V was clipped by 7 bases and J by 5 bases; unmatched bases: 7. CDR3 length: 12 residues. Per germline, CDR1 SQVTM and CDR2 ANQGSEA. CDR3 nucleotides: TGCAGCGCGACAGGGACGGAGACTGAAGCTTTCTTT. It yields the protein CSATGTETEAFF. The variable domain in full, completed from reference TRBV29-1 and TRBJ1-1, reads SAVISQKPSRDICQRGTSLTIQCQVDSQVTMMFWYRQQPGQSLTLIATANQGSEATYESGFVIDKFPISRPNLTFSTLTVSNMSPEDSSIYLCSATGTETEAFFGQGTRLTVV.

On this clone itself: Additional DNA sequences in this sample encode the identical CDR3. The gene calls are TRBV5-1 and TRBJ1-4; 10 nucleotides agree with TRBD1. The ends lost 4 bases at V and 6 bases at J; junction bases unmatched: 3. The CDR3 totals 14 residues. Germline V lookup: CDR1 SGHRS, CDR2 YFSETQ. The CDR3 loop is CASSLDRGDEKLFF. CDR3 sequence (DNA): TGCGCCAGCAGCCTGGACAGGGGGGATGAAAAACTGTTTTTT. The full variable domain, rest sourced from reference TRBV5-1 and TRBJ1-4, is KAGVTQTPRYLIKTRGQQVTLSCSPISGHRSVSWYQQTPGQGLQFLFEYFSETQRNKGNFPGRFSGRQFSNSRSEMNVSTLELGDSALYLCASSLDRGDEKLFFGSGTQLSVL.

This chain joins TRBV3-1 (or the pseudogene TRBV3-2) and TRBJ2-2; 8 bases map to TRBD2. Germline V gives CDR1 LGHDT, CDR2 YNNKEL (reference sequence). The CDR3 extends over 18 amino acids. V shed 0 bases, J shed 5 bases, and the junction held 11 bases outside the gene matches. CDR3 DNA: TGTGCCAGCAGCCAAGAAAGGCGAGCGGGAGTCGGGACCGGGGAGCTGTTTTTT. Protein: CASSQERRAGVGTGELFF.

This clone was seen more than once but under ten times. The genes are TRBV19 and TRBJ1-6; 7 bases match TRBD1. V shed 4 bases, J shed 6 bases, and the junction held 6 bases outside the gene matches. This CDR3 region has 15 residues. Germline V lookup: CDR1 LNHDA, CDR2 SQIVND (reference sequence). CDR3 loop: CASSTDRVGNSPLHF. The CDR3 DNA follows: TGTGCCAGTAGTACCGACAGGGTCGGTAATTCACCCCTCCACTTT.

The chain is built from TRBV27 and TRBJ1-1, with a weak D call TRBD1 (6 bases). This CDR3 is built from 17 residues. CDR1 MNHEY and CDR2 SMNVEV come from the germline V gene (reference sequence). Trimming cost V 0 bases and J 1 base, with 15 bases left between them. CDR3: CASSLSPAGVGNTEAFF. The CDR3 bases are TGTGCCAGCAGTTTATCCCCCGCAGGGGTGGGGAACACTGAAGCTTTCTTT.

CDR3 protein: CASSQVQGGDGYTF. The CDR3 coding sequence is TGCGCCAGCAGCCAAGTGCAAGGGGGCGACGGCTACACCTTC. The V call is TRBV4-1, the J call TRBJ1-2; 7 positions agree with TRBD1. Germline assignment: CDR1 MGHRA and CDR2 YSYEKL. The V segment lost 1 base and the J segment 8 bases; nucleotides outside the gene matches: 7. The CDR3 runs 14 residues.

J is TRBJ2-5 and V is TRBV5-1; 16 bases map to TRBD2. CDR3 length: 17 residues. The V gene end was trimmed by 3 bases and the J gene end by 5 bases; junction bases not matched to a gene: 7. Germline V gives CDR1 SGHRS, CDR2 YFSETQ. The CDR3 DNA reads as TGCGCCAGCAGCTCGGGACTAGCGGGGGGGCCTGGGGAGACCCAGTACTTC. Translated: CASSSGLAGGPGETQYF.

The V gene is TRBV19, the J gene TRBJ1-1, with D perhaps TRBD1 (5 bases). The germline CDR1 and CDR2 sequences are LNHDA and SQIVND (reference sequence). V lost 4 bases, J lost 8 bases, and 20 bases lay in between. CDR3 size: 15 residues. The CDR3 here is CASSNLVGLGLEAFF. The CDR3 DNA follows: TGTGCCAGTAGTAATCTGGTAGGCTTGGGGCTGGAAGCTTTCTTT. The full variable domain, in which reference TRBV19 and TRBJ1-1 provide the parts outside the CDR3, is DGGITQSPKYLFRKEGQNVTLSCEQNLNHDAMYWYRQDPGQGLRLIYYSQIVNDFQKGDIAEGYSVSREKKESFPLTVTSAQKNPTAFYLCASSNLVGLGLEAFFGQGTRLTVV.

V and J are TRBV5-1 and TRBJ2-1; maybe TRBD2 (6 bases). Trimming cost V 5 bases and J 5 bases, with 17 bases left between them. The CDR3 spans 15 residues. Germline CDR1 SGHRS, CDR2 YFSETQ. Written as DNA, the CDR3 is TGCGCCAGCAGTCCTCGGGGGACTCGACACAATGAGCAGTTCTTC. Its translation is CASSPRGTRHNEQFF.

CDR3 sequence reads: CASTGQGSEKLFF. The CDR3 DNA reads TGTGCCAGCACCGGACAGGGAAGTGAAAAACTGTTTTTT. This sequence joins TRBV9 and TRBJ1-4; 8 bases fit TRBD1. The ends lost 6 bases at V and 7 bases at J; junction bases unmatched: 5. Germline CDR1 is SGDLS and CDR2 is YYNGEE. This CDR3 comprises 13 residues.

V and J are TRBV19 and TRBJ1-4; 10 positions match TRBD1. V was clipped by 3 bases and J by 6 bases; unmatched bases: 4. This CDR3 region has 15 residues. The germline CDR1 and CDR2 sequences are LNHDA and SQIVND (reference sequence). DNA of the CDR3: TGTGCCAGTAGTATGACAGGGGGCCGCGATGAAAAACTGTTTTTT. It yields the protein CASSMTGGRDEKLFF.

V is TRBV30 and J is TRBJ1-1; D is unresolved. CDR3 length: 13 amino acids. CDR1 is GTSNPN, CDR2 SVGIG, per germline (reference sequence). V gave up 4 bases and J gave up 5 bases, with 14 bases separating them. The CDR3 DNA sequence: TGTGCCTGGACCCTAAGAAGAGGTACTGAAGCTTTCTTT. Translated, it gives CAWTLRRGTEAFF.

The V gene is TRBV5-1, the J gene TRBJ2-1, with TRBD2 as a possible D gene (5 bases). Germline CDR1 reads SGHRS; CDR2 reads YFSETQ. Trimming took off 4 bases at V and 9 bases at J, with 8 bases between the two ends. CDR3 length: 11 amino acids. Here the CDR3 reads CASSPEVEQFF. The CDR3 region has the DNA TGCGCCAGCAGCCCGGAGGTTGAGCAGTTCTTC.

This chain links TRBV27 with TRBJ2-2, with 7 bases fitting TRBD2. Germline assignment: CDR1 MNHEY and CDR2 SMNVEV (reference sequence). V gave up 0 bases and J gave up 4 bases; unmatched junction bases: 5. The CDR3 loop spans 16 amino acids. CDR3 sequence: CASSLSGGRSTGELFF. The CDR3 DNA follows: TGTGCCAGCAGTTTATCGGGGGGGAGGAGCACCGGGGAGCTGTTTTTT.

The chain uses TRBV18 and TRBJ1-5, with 7 bases matching TRBD1. The CDR3 totals 16 residues. Unmatched junction bases numbered 9, after V lost 3 bases and J lost 4 bases. Germline V gives CDR1 KGHSH, CDR2 LQKENI. CDR3 sequence (DNA): TGTGCCAGCTCACCTGCGGGTGACAGGGTGAATCAGCCCCAGCATTTT. Translated, it gives CASSPAGDRVNQPQHF.

This clone was seen just once. CDR3 residues: CASSPGGGYYEQYF. The CDR3 bases are TGTGCCAGCAGCCCCGGCGGCGGCTACTACGAGCAGTACTTC. This chain joins TRBV3-1 (or the pseudogene TRBV3-2) and TRBJ2-7; D unresolved. V was trimmed by 4 bases and J by 3 bases, leaving 13 bases between them. From germline, CDR1 is LGHDT and CDR2 YNNKEL (reference sequence). The CDR3 runs to 14 residues.